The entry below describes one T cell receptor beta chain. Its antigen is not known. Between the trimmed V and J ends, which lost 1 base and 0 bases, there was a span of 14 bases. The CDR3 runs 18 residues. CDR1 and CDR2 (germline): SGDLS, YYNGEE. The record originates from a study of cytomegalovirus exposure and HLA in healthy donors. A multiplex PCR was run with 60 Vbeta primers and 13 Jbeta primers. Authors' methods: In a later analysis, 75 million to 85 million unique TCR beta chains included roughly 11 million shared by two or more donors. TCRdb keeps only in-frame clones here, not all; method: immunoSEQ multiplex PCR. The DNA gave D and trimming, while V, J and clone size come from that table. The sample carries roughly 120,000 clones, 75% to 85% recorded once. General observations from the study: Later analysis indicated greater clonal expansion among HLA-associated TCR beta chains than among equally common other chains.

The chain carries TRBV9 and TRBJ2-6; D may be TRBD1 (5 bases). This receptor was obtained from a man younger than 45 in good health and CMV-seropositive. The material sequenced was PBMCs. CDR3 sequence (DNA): TGTGCCAGCAGCGTAACAGGATTACCCCACTCTGGGGCCAACGTCCTGACTTTC. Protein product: CASSVTGLPHSGANVLTF.